This entry lists 22 T cell receptor beta chains sequenced from one sample in a study of Ad26.COV2.S vaccination and SARS-CoV-2 variants. Treatment reported: approximately 18 received Ad26.COV2.S at low or high dose, single or two shots; about 5 received placebo; per-sample allocation not given. Samples came from day 63 after the first vaccine or placebo injection. Clones were sequenced by immunoSEQ multiplex PCR, and TCRdb holds only the in-frame ones, with some missing. The sample shows about 440,000 clones, 90% of them seen only once. The specimen was peripheral blood, collected in a trial of Ad26.COV2.S vaccine versus placebo. The receptors derive from a person aged 18 to 59 who received the Ad26.COV2.S COVID-19 vaccine or a placebo.

The rearrangement joins TRBV11-2 to TRBJ2-7; 9 nucleotides match TRBD1. The length of the CDR3 is 15 residues. V lost 4 bases and J lost 3; bases outside the gene matches: 7. In germline, CDR1 is SGHAT, CDR2 FQNNGV. The CDR3, as DNA: TGTGCCAGCAGCTGGGGACAGGGACGGTACTACGAGCAGTACTTC. It is translated as CASSWGQGRYYEQYF.

V is TRBV5-4 and J is TRBJ2-3, with 7 nucleotides matching TRBD2. V gave up 0 bases and J gave up 0 bases; unmatched junction bases: 1. CDR3 length: 15 residues. Per the germline V gene, CDR1 is SGHNT and CDR2 is YYREEE (reference sequence). The CDR3 loop reads CASSLAGGSTDTQYF. DNA for the CDR3: TGTGCCAGCAGCTTGGCGGGGGGAAGCACAGATACGCAGTATTTT.

V is TRBV25-1 and J is TRBJ1-1; maybe TRBD1 (6 bases). The CDR3 spans 13 residues. V gave up 5 bases and J gave up 2 bases, with 9 bases separating them. CDR1 MGHDK and CDR2 SYGVNS come from the germline V gene. The CDR3 sequence: CASSLDRNTEAFF. The CDR3 DNA reads as TGTGCCAGCAGTCTGGACAGAAACACTGAAGCTTTCTTT.

CDR3 loop: CATSGTRDTQYF. CDR3 coding DNA: TGTGCCACCAGTGGAACACGAGATACGCAGTATTTT. The chain has TRBV24-1 and TRBJ2-3, with unresolved D. The CDR3 is made up of 12 amino acids. The V end was cut by 5 bases, the J end by 5 bases, with 7 bases between. Germline CDR1 reads KGHDR; CDR2 reads SFDVKD.

J is TRBJ1-2 and V is TRBV9, with D uncertain. Trimming took off 0 bases at V and 10 bases at J, with 13 bases between the two ends. CDR1 and CDR2 from the germline V gene are SGDLS and YYNGEE. The CDR3 length is 13 residues. CDR3 residues: CASSVVPRSFYTF. Here the CDR3 DNA reads TGTGCCAGCAGCGTAGTTCCCCGGTCGTTCTACACCTTC.

This chain connects TRBV30 to TRBJ1-4; 9 bases map to TRBD1. From germline, CDR1 is GTSNPN and CDR2 SVGIG (reference sequence). The trim removed 4 bases at V and 8 bases at J, leaving 8 bases unmatched. The CDR3 runs 14 residues. The CDR3 DNA is TGTGCCTGGAAAAGGACAGGGGAGGGAGAAAAACTGTTTTTT. It encodes CAWKRTGEGEKLFF.

The J gene is TRBJ2-7, the V gene TRBV27; weak D call: TRBD2 (5 bases). Trimming removed 3 bases from V and 1 base from J, with 13 bases in between. The CDR3 extends over 15 amino acids. CDR1 and CDR2 from the germline V gene are MNHEY and SMNVEV (reference sequence). CDR3 in amino acids: CASSFVTEGSYEQYF. In nucleotides, the CDR3 is TGTGCCAGCAGTTTCGTAACAGAGGGTTCCTACGAGCAGTACTTC.

The gene calls are TRBV3-1 (or the pseudogene TRBV3-2) and TRBJ2-2, with no clear D. The V end lost 2 bases, the J end lost 4 bases, and 20 bases lay between the germline ends. The CDR3 consists of 18 residues. Germline V gives CDR1 LGHDT, CDR2 YNNKEL (reference sequence). CDR3 sequence (DNA): TGTGCCAGCAGCCAAAGTGCTGTCTTTTCAACGGGCACCGGGGAGCTGTTTTTT. Its protein product is CASSQSAVFSTGTGELFF.

The V gene is TRBV5-5, the J gene TRBJ2-1, with TRBD2 identical over 7 bases. Per the germline V gene, CDR1 is SGHKS and CDR2 is YYEKEE (reference sequence). The CDR3 loop spans 16 amino acids. V dropped 0 bases and J dropped 7; count of bases not matched to a gene: 10. CDR3 amino acids: CASSLVFTGGKNEQFF. The CDR3 region has the DNA TGTGCCAGCAGCTTGGTTTTCACGGGAGGTAAGAATGAGCAGTTCTTC.

The chain carries TRBV10-3 and TRBJ2-2, with 8 positions matching TRBD1. There are 15 residues in the CDR3. Germline CDR1 and CDR2: ENHRY and SYGVKD. After removal of 8 bases from V and 6 bases from J, the junction contained 11 bases not matched to a gene. CDR3 coding DNA: TGTGCCATCCGGTCAGGGGGCGAGGGTGCCGGGGAGCTGTTTTTT. Amino acid sequence: CAIRSGGEGAGELFF.

This chain joins TRBV7-2 and TRBJ2-7, with a possible D match to TRBD1 (5 bases). The germline V gene has CDR1 SGHTA and CDR2 FQGNSA. The CDR3 sequence is 13 residues long. V lost 2 bases to trimming and J lost 4 bases, with 9 bases between them. The CDR3 protein is CASSLLQAYEQYF. CDR3 nucleotides: TGTGCCAGCAGCTTATTACAGGCTTACGAGCAGTACTTC.

The chain couples TRBV5-1 to TRBJ2-7; 14 positions match TRBD2. The CDR3 runs 17 residues. V shed 0 bases and J 7 bases; nucleotides not matched to a gene: 9. Germline CDR1 is SGHRS and CDR2 is YFSETQ. The CDR3 coding sequence is TGCGCCAGCAGCTTGGAGGGCGGGGGACTAGCGGGAGTTGAGCAGTACTTC. It yields the protein CASSLEGGGLAGVEQYF.

The genes are TRBV5-5 and TRBJ2-1; D remains ambiguous. V gave up 2 bases and J gave up 10 bases, with 10 bases separating them. CDR1 SGHKS and CDR2 YYEKEE come from the germline V gene (reference sequence). The CDR3 is 12 residues long. This chain's CDR3 is CASSLAMGEQFF. The CDR3 nucleotides are TGTGCCAGCAGCTTAGCAATGGGAGAGCAGTTCTTC. The full variable domain, completed using reference TRBV5-5 and TRBJ2-1, is DAGVTQSPTHLIKTRGQQVTLRCSPISGHKSVSWYQQVLGQGPQFIFQYYEKEERGRGNFPDRFSARQFPNYSSELNVNALLLGDSALYLCASSLAMGEQFFGPGTRLTVL.

This rearrangement joins TRBV5-8 to TRBJ2-6; D possibly matches TRBD1 or TRBD2 (5 bases each). The CDR3 extends over 15 amino acids. Germline values: CDR1 SGHTS, CDR2 YDEGEE. V was clipped by 0 bases and J by 1 base, with 5 bases between them. This CDR3 reads CASSLGGSGANVLTF. The CDR3 DNA sequence: TGTGCCAGCAGCTTGGGGGGGTCTGGGGCCAACGTCCTGACTTTC.

The V gene is TRBV24-1, the J gene TRBJ2-3; weak D call: TRBD1 (6 bases). CDR3 size: 13 residues. CDR1 and CDR2 (germline): KGHDR, SFDVKD. V was clipped by 7 bases and J by 4 bases, with 11 bases between them. CDR3 coding DNA: TGTGCCACCAGCGCAGGGGTCGCAGATACGCAGTATTTT. Translated: CATSAGVADTQYF.

The chain has TRBV28 and TRBJ1-3; D gene unclear. Trimming left V 4 bases short and J 2 bases short, with 12 bases between. Germline V gene sequence: CDR1 MDHEN, CDR2 SYDVKM. The CDR3 extends over 15 amino acids. The CDR3 is CASSWGETAGNTIYF. DNA for the CDR3: TGTGCCAGCAGTTGGGGAGAGACCGCTGGAAACACCATATATTTT.

The chain uses TRBV19 and TRBJ2-1; the match to TRBD1 covers 10 bases. Per the germline V gene, CDR1 is LNHDA and CDR2 is SQIVND (reference sequence). This CDR3 is built from 18 residues. The V and J ends lost 0 bases and 5 bases, in that order; junction bases with no gene match: 10. In DNA, the CDR3 is TGTGCCAGTAGTATAGACTTAGACAGGGGGCGAAGTCACAATGAGCAGTTCTTC. This gives the protein CASSIDLDRGRSHNEQFF.

V gene TRBV5-6 combines with J gene TRBJ2-4, with 9 positions matching TRBD1. Per the germline V gene, CDR1 is SGHDT and CDR2 is YYEEEE. J lost 2 bases, V lost 4 bases, and 7 bases had no gene match. The CDR3 is made up of 16 amino acids. The CDR3 nucleotides are TGTGCCAGCAGCGATACAGGGGGCCGGACCAAAAACATTCAGTACTTC. Protein: CASSDTGGRTKNIQYF.

DNA for the CDR3: TGTGCCAGCAGTTTATCGGCCCAAGAGACCCAGTACTTC. This encodes CASSLSAQETQYF. V and J are TRBV27 and TRBJ2-5; no reliable D call. Trimming removed 0 bases from V and 1 base from J, with 3 bases in between. There are 13 residues in the CDR3. Germline assignment: CDR1 MNHEY and CDR2 SMNVEV (reference sequence).

The gene calls are TRBV18 and TRBJ2-3; the D gene is possibly TRBD2 (6 bases). Trimming cost V 6 bases and J 5 bases, with 15 bases left between them. In germline, CDR1 is KGHSH, CDR2 LQKENI. The CDR3 covers 14 residues. CDR3 protein: CASSSGGVGDTQYF. The CDR3 DNA reads as TGTGCCAGCTCGTCCGGAGGGGTAGGAGATACGCAGTATTTT.

The J gene is TRBJ2-1, the V gene TRBV15; 9 nucleotides align to TRBD2. Germline lookup yields CDR1 LNHNV and CDR2 YYDKDF (reference sequence). With V trimmed by 0 bases and J by 10 bases, 10 bases remained unmatched. This CDR3 is built from 16 residues. In DNA, the CDR3 is TGTGCCACCAGCAGAGATAATAGCGGGAGCGGTCAAGAGCAGTTCTTC. It yields the protein CATSRDNSGSGQEQFF.

The chain is built from TRBV30 and TRBJ2-7; TRBD2 matches at 7 bases. The CDR3 loop spans 13 amino acids. The ends lost 3 bases at V and 1 base at J; junction bases unmatched: 3. Germline assignment: CDR1 GTSNPN and CDR2 SVGIG (reference sequence). CDR3 protein: CAWRVAGSYEQYF. The CDR3 DNA sequence: TGTGCCTGGAGAGTAGCGGGTTCCTACGAGCAGTACTTC.